Shown below are 23 T cell receptor beta chains from a single sample sequenced in a study of metastatic and nonmetastatic thyroid tumors. Thyroid surgery was performed in patients who had received no treatment beforehand. TCRdb re-called the PCR reads through MiXCR. The sample yields tens of thousands of clones, more than 9.5% seen once. Material for sequencing was blood. Receptors were obtained from a female donor with papillary thyroid cancer or a benign thyroid nodule (not recorded which). Some clones in this sample may be carry-over from other donors' samples.

This clone was found many times. The chain carries TRBV5-6 and TRBJ1-1; TRBD1 is a possible D gene (6 bases). Germline CDR1 SGHDT, CDR2 YYEEEE. The length of the CDR3 is 13 residues. V lost 2 bases and J 8 bases, leaving 13 bases between the germline ends. The CDR3 reads CASSFGSGEEAFF. CDR3 in DNA: TGTGCCAGCAGCTTTGGGTCAGGGGAGGAAGCTTTCTTT.

Relative to its sample, this clone is medium-sized (0.01 to 0.1%). The CDR3 is CSARELAGPGNEQFF. CDR3 in DNA: TGCAGTGCTAGGGAATTAGCGGGGCCGGGCAATGAGCAGTTCTTC. The chain has TRBV20-1 and TRBJ2-1; 8 nucleotides line up with TRBD2. CDR3 size: 15 residues. The germline V gene has CDR1 DFQATT and CDR2 SNEGSKA (reference sequence). J lost 6 bases, V lost 3 bases, and 10 bases had no gene match.

The chain links TRBV7-6 to TRBJ1-1, with D unclear. V was cut by 1 base and J by 4 bases, with 10 bases left in between. CDR1 and CDR2 from the germline V gene are SGHVS and FNYEAQ. The CDR3 is 14 amino acids. The DNA of the CDR3 is TGTGCCAGCAGCTTAGGGGGTCCATGCACTGAAGCTTTCTTT. This codes for CASSLGGPCTEAFF.

This chain uses TRBV27 with TRBJ2-7; 10 nucleotides line up with TRBD2. This CDR3 region has 16 residues. V trimming: 5 bases; J trimming: 0 bases; junction bases outside the gene matches: 7. Germline V gene lookup returns CDR1 MNHEY and CDR2 SMNVEV (reference sequence). CDR3 protein: CASSAFLAGVSYEQYF. The CDR3 coding sequence is TGTGCCAGCAGTGCCTTTCTAGCGGGAGTCTCCTACGAGCAGTACTTC.

In this sample, this clone turned up many times. This rearrangement joins TRBV28 to TRBJ1-2; possible D gene TRBD1, 5 bases. The CDR3 contains 13 residues. V lost 10 bases and J 4 bases, leaving 16 bases between the germline ends. The V gene's germline CDR1 is MDHEN and CDR2 SYDVKM. CDR3 in DNA: TGTGCCATTCAGCCCTCAGGGTTCTATGGCTACACCTTC. Translation: CAIQPSGFYGYTF.

Concerning this clone: Germline is not matched at one junction end, which may reflect a read error. The chain links TRBV27 to TRBJ1-5; D remains unclear. The CDR3 runs 16 residues. Germline loops: CDR1 MNHEY, CDR2 SMNVEV (reference sequence). CDR3 amino acids: CASSLYPPRGNQPQHF. The DNA of the CDR3 is TGTGCGAGCAGCCTTTATCCTCCGCGGGGTAATCAGCCCCAGCATTTT.

This clone showed up just a few times. This may be a read error, as it is one base from a much larger clone. This chain links TRBV28 with TRBJ2-3, with D perhaps assigned TRBD1 or TRBD2 (5 bases each). V lost 8 bases to trimming and J lost 3 bases, with 24 bases between them. Germline loops: CDR1 MDHEN, CDR2 SYDVKM. The length of the CDR3 is 17 residues. Here the CDR3 reads CASVNPGRVLGTDTQYF. As DNA, the CDR3 is TGTGCCAGCGTTAACCCGGGGCGGGTACTAGGGACAGATACGCAGTATTTT.

This clone was picked up many times. This chain joins TRBV24-1 and TRBJ2-1; 8 bases align to TRBD2. The CDR3 totals 15 residues. Germline V gene sequence: CDR1 KGHDR, CDR2 SFDVKD. Unmatched junction bases numbered 4, after V lost 7 bases and J lost 0 bases. The CDR3 DNA reads as TGTGCCACCAGCCACAGCGGGAGCTCCTACAATGAGCAGTTCTTC. The encoded protein is CATSHSGSSYNEQFF.

The chain combines TRBV12-3 or TRBV12-4 with TRBJ1-1, with 8 bases identical to TRBD1. The CDR3 loop spans 16 amino acids. Trimming at V came to 5 bases and at J to 4 bases, leaving 12 bases not matched to a gene. The CDR3 spells CASSNQGAPGGTEAFF. Written as DNA, the CDR3 is TGTGCCAGCAGTAACCAGGGGGCCCCCGGTGGCACTGAAGCTTTCTTT.

This clone was recorded many times. V and J are TRBV7-3 and TRBJ2-7, with D possibly being TRBD2 (5 bases). Germline values: CDR1 SGHTA, CDR2 FQGTGA. The CDR3 has 11 amino acids. V shed 4 bases and J shed 7 bases, with 8 bases lying between them. DNA of the CDR3: TGTGCCAGCAGCTCCCGGGGAGAGCAGTACTTC. Amino acid sequence: CASSSRGEQYF.

This clone was counted at least ten times. V usage is TRBV2 and J usage is TRBJ2-1, with 11 bases identical to TRBD2. J lost 10 bases, V lost 6 bases, and 5 bases had no gene match. This CDR3 has 13 amino acids. Germline CDR1 SNHLY, CDR2 FYNNEI. The CDR3 loop reads CASSETSGNEQFF. CDR3 in DNA: TGTGCCAGCAGCGAGACTAGCGGGAACGAGCAGTTCTTC.

This clone was counted at least ten times. The V and J genes are TRBV7-7 and TRBJ2-2; 10 bases are a match to TRBD2. Unmatched junction bases numbered 12, after V lost 5 bases and J lost 6 bases. Germline V gene lookup returns CDR1 SSHAT and CDR2 FNYEAQ (reference sequence). CDR3 length equals 17 residues. The CDR3: CASSPASGLADAGELFF. For the CDR3, the DNA is TGTGCCAGCAGCCCCGCCTCCGGACTAGCGGACGCCGGGGAGCTGTTTTTT.

This clone was detected many times. The V call is TRBV12-3 or TRBV12-4, the J call TRBJ2-7, with a possible D match to TRBD2 (6 bases). With 7 bases removed from V and 3 bases from J, the gap between germline ends came to 16 bases. The CDR3 extends over 14 amino acids. In DNA form, the CDR3 reads TGTGCCAGCACCGTCCAGGTGGGAGGCTACGAGCAGTACTTC. It yields the protein CASTVQVGGYEQYF.

This clone has a count of ten or more. This chain connects TRBV7-8 to TRBJ1-2; TRBD1 agrees at 9 bases. Germline loops: CDR1 SGHVS, CDR2 FQNEAQ. The CDR3 spans 13 residues. V shed 3 bases, J shed 9 bases, and the junction held 5 bases outside the gene matches. CDR3 nucleotide sequence: TGTGCCAGCAGCTTCGGGACAGGGAGCAGCTACACCTTC. Encoded protein: CASSFGTGSSYTF. The full variable domain, in which reference TRBV7-8 and TRBJ1-2 provide the parts outside the CDR3, is GAGVSQSPRYKVAKRGQDVALRCDPISGHVSLFWYQQALGQGPEFLTYFQNEAQLDKSGLPSDRFFAERPEGSVSTLKIQRTQQEDSAVYLCASSFGTGSSYTFGSGTRLTVV.

As to this clone: Relative to the germline gene, one junction end is altered; a read error may explain this. V gene TRBV11-2 combines with J gene TRBJ2-2; D is possibly TRBD1 (6 bases). CDR1 is SGHAT and CDR2 is FQNNGV in the germline V gene. This CDR3 spans 14 amino acids. Written as DNA, the CDR3 is TGTGCCAGCAGCACGTACAGGGTCACCGTGGAGCTGTTTTTT. It codes for CASSTYRVTVELFF.

This clone was detected ten times or more. V is TRBV14 and J is TRBJ2-1; D is ambiguous. CDR1 SGHDN and CDR2 FVKESK come from the germline V gene. The CDR3 is 13 residues long. V gave up 4 bases and J gave up 3 bases, with 7 bases separating them. CDR3 in amino acids: CASSRRDYNEQFF. The CDR3 region has the DNA TGTGCCAGCAGCCGAAGGGACTACAATGAGCAGTTCTTC.

In DNA, the CDR3 is TGTGCCAGCACCCCTAGAAGACATGGGTGGACCGGGGAGCTGTTTTTT. Protein product: CASTPRRHGWTGELFF. The chain combines TRBV27 with TRBJ2-2; D remains unclear. The germline gives CDR1 MNHEY, CDR2 SMNVEV (reference sequence). CDR3 length: 16 residues. Between the trimmed V and J ends, which lost 7 bases and 5 bases, there was a span of 20 bases.

This clone has more than one count but fewer than ten. A much bigger clone sits one base away, suggesting this may be a read error. The chain couples TRBV9 to TRBJ2-4; D uncertain. The CDR3 sequence is 13 residues long. CDR1 and CDR2 from the germline V gene are SGDLS and YYNGEE. V was pared by 6 bases and J by 13 bases, with 20 bases between. The CDR3, as DNA: TGTGCCAGCACCGGACGGTCGGGCGGTGAGCAGTACTTC. It encodes CASTGRSGGEQYF.

This clone has at least ten counts. The chain recombines TRBV7-2 with TRBJ1-1; 8 nucleotides agree with TRBD1. Losses at the gene ends were 2 bases for V and 5 bases for J; bases not matched to a gene: 1. The CDR3 length is 13 residues. Germline V lookup: CDR1 SGHTA, CDR2 FQGNSA. The chain's CDR3 is CASSLQGATEAFF. CDR3 coding DNA: TGTGCCAGCAGCTTACAGGGGGCTACTGAAGCTTTCTTT.

At least ten counts were recorded for this clone. This sequence joins TRBV20-1 and TRBJ1-5; D is ambiguous. CDR3 length equals 13 residues. Per the germline V gene, CDR1 is DFQATT and CDR2 is SNEGSKA (reference sequence). Trimming removed 4 bases at V and 3 bases at J, with 10 bases between. CDR3 region: CSATGRDNQPQHF. In nucleotides, the CDR3 is TGCAGTGCTACCGGGAGGGACAATCAGCCCCAGCATTTT.

This clone was detected many times. The chain links TRBV27 to TRBJ2-7, with 9 bases fitting TRBD2. Per the germline V gene, CDR1 is MNHEY and CDR2 is SMNVEV (reference sequence). The V segment lost 0 bases and the J segment 2 bases; nucleotides outside the gene matches: 2. The CDR3 has 15 residues. The CDR3 sequence is CASSLSLAGTYEQYF. The CDR3, as DNA: TGTGCCAGCAGTTTATCTCTAGCGGGGACCTACGAGCAGTACTTC.

The sample holds many counts of this clone. The rearrangement links TRBV11-3 to TRBJ2-1; D is unresolved. Germline V gives CDR1 SGHNT, CDR2 YENEEA. The CDR3 totals 13 residues. Trimming stripped 5 bases from V and 10 bases from J, with 15 bases between. The CDR3 region has the DNA TGTGCCAGCAGCCTGACTGATTTGGCGGAGCAGTTCTTC. Protein product: CASSLTDLAEQFF.

This clone was counted ten times or more. V is TRBV20-1 and J is TRBJ1-1, with D unclear. In germline, CDR1 is DFQATT, CDR2 SNEGSKA (reference sequence). This CDR3 region has 14 residues. The V gene lost 0 bases and the J gene lost 11 bases, with 19 bases spanning the gap. The CDR3 here is CSARDHGPQTWAFF. The CDR3 coding sequence is TGCAGTGCTAGAGATCACGGGCCTCAAACGTGGGCTTTCTTT.